This entry concerns a single T cell receptor beta chain. The sample holds a few counts of this clonotype. Its antigen remains unidentified. No base qualities exist here, and no much larger clone lies one base off it. CDR3 length: 14 amino acids, cysteine to phenylalanine. The retained sequence is limited to the CDR3, 42 bases, with the frame set at the first base. V is trimmed back by 1 base and J by 5 bases, and the junction contains 3 bases that no gene match accounts for. From a lookup of the germline V gene, CDR1 and CDR2 are SGHVS and FQNEAQ. This sample is drawn from a study of blood T cells in healthy people across ages (dated by TCRdb to the mid-2010s). Study-level background: In model experiments, roughly one uniquely barcoded TCR beta cDNA molecule per two T cells was captured by template switching. The study measured age-related changes in TCR beta repertoire diversity using deep sequencing normalized with unique cDNA molecular identifiers. Two additional independent replicas of 1 million unique cDNA reads from the same blood draw were analyzed for two donors (one aged 18 to 30 and one aged 80 or older). Donors of different ages were randomly distributed across sequencing lanes to avoid experimental bias. The donors were divided into four age groups: young (average approximately 17 years), middle-aged (approximately 39), aged (approximately 62) and long-lived (about 84). Overall study results and their limits: Compared with the aged group, the long-lived group had more naive CD4+ T cells, fewer expanded clones and increased TCR diversity, a pattern suggesting age selection. A strong correlation was found between observed TCR beta diversity and the percentage of naive T cells measured by flow cytometry. As age increased, observed TCR beta diversity per million T cells dropped in a roughly linear way, and a significant reduction was already evident by age about 36. Since profiling was done on bulk unsorted PBMCs, naive and antigen-experienced compartments could not be conclusively compared. Donor CMV infection status was unknown, potentially confounding age-related changes in expanded clonotypes. Estimates of total diversity from one million sequenced T cells were regarded as lower bounds and underestimates.

Systemically healthy Caucasian individuals from Russia, about 38 in total and aged roughly 6 to 100 years, were included as donors. Each donor gave approximately 10 milliliters of peripheral blood, collected into EDTA-treated Vacutainer tubes. Ficoll-Paque density-gradient centrifugation was used to isolate PBMCs, with at least 6 million obtained per sample. Trizol reagent was used to extract total RNA from PBMCs, with at least 6 micrograms per sample. Naive CD45RAhigh/CD27high T cell percentages were measured by flow cytometry on a PBMC aliquot from every donor. Libraries were built with 5' RACE. Sequencing instrument: Illumina HiSeq 2500. A second about 7 to 12 cycle PCR used a sample-barcoded 5' primer and a J-beta primer mix. Each TCR beta cDNA molecule received a unique molecular identifier from a template-switch 5' adaptor carrying 12 random nucleotides. Each sample yielded at least 3 million CDR3-containing paired-end reads. First-strand cDNA synthesis was performed from all RNA using the Mint cDNA synthesis kit, with priming by a TRBC-specific oligonucleotide. All cDNA was treated with uracil-DNA glycosylase and then went through a first 18-cycle PCR with the universal primers M1SS and BC2_uni_R. The study's processing was this. For normalization, 1 million high-quality reads were randomly selected from each sample, with every read carrying a distinct molecular identifier. Instead of being binned into consensus sequences, reads with shared molecular identifiers were discarded. MiTCR, run with a Q25 quality threshold and the strictest error-elimination algorithm, handled CDR3 identification, clonotype clustering and error correction. A nonparametric unseen species model with Euler transformation was used to estimate lower-bound total TCR beta diversity. TCRdb's own reprocessing of the public reads used fastp at Q25 and MiXCR and kept productive beta chains. Rows are combined by CDR3 protein, so each entry shows the most common genes and DNA. What appears here as the V and J calls and clone size reflects TCRdb's work, not the paper's. This sample holds about a million distinct CDR3 sequences; around two fifths were observed only once. The ten most abundant clones make up about 12% of the sample.

The V gene is TRBV7-8 and the J gene is TRBJ1-1; TRBD1 fits 8 bases in the junction. Sequenced input: blood. This TCR was sampled from a man younger than 35 in good health. The DNA sequence reads TGTGCCAGCAGCTTAGAGGACAGGGTGACTGAAGCTTTCTTT. It codes for CASSLEDRVTEAFF.